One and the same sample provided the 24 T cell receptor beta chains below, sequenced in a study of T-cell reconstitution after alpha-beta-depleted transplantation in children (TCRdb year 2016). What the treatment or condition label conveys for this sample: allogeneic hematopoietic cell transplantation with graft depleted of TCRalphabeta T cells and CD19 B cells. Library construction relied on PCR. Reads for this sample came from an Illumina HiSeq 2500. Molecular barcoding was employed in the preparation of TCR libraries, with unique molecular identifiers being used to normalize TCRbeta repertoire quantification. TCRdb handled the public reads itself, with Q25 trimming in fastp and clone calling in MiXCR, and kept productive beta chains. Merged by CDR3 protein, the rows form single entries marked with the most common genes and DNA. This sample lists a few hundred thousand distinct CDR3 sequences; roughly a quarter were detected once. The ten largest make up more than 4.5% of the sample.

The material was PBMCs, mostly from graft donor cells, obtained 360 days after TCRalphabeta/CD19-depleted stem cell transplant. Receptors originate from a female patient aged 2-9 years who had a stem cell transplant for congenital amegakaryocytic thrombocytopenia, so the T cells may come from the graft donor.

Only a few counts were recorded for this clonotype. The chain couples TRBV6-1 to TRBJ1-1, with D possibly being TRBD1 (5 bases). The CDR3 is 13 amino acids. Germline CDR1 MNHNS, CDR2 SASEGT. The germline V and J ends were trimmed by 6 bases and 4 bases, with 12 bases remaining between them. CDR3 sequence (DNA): TGTGCCAGCAGACCCAGGGCGTCCACTGAAGCTTTCTTT. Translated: CASRPRASTEAFF.

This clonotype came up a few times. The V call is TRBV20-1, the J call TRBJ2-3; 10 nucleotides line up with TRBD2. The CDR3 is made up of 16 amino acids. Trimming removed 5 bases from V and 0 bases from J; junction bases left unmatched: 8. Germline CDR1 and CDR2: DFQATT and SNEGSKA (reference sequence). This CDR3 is CSADGVAGGSTDTQYF. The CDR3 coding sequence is TGCAGTGCTGACGGGGTAGCGGGGGGTAGCACAGATACGCAGTATTTT.

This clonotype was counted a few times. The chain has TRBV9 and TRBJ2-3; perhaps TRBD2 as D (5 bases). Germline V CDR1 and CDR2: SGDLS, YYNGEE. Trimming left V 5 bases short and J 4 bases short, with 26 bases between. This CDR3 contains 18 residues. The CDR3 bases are TGTGCCAGCAGTCCAATCTCGGGAAGCCGAATGCTCCCAGATACGCAGTATTTT. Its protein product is CASSPISGSRMLPDTQYF.

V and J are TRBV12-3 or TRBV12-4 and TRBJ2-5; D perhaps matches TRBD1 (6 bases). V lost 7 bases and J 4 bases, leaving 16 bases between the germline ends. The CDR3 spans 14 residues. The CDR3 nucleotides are TGTGCCAGCATCCAAAGGGGGAAAACAGAGACCCAGTACTTC. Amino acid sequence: CASIQRGKTETQYF.

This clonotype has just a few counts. The CDR3 reads CASSLATGGAADTQYF. The CDR3 coding sequence is TGCGCCAGCAGCTTGGCCACCGGGGGGGCCGCAGATACGCAGTATTTT. V gene TRBV5-1 combines with J gene TRBJ2-3, with 8 nucleotides matching TRBD2. Germline values: CDR1 SGHRS, CDR2 YFSETQ. Losses at the gene ends were 0 bases for V and 4 bases for J; bases not matched to a gene: 7. The CDR3 spans 16 residues.

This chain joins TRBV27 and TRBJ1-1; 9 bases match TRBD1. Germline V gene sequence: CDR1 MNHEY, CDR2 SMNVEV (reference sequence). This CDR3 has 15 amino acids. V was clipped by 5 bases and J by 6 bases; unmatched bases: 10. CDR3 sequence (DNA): TGTGCCAGCAGTCGTCTGACAGGGGGTCTCGCTGAAGCTTTCTTT. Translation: CASSRLTGGLAEAFF.

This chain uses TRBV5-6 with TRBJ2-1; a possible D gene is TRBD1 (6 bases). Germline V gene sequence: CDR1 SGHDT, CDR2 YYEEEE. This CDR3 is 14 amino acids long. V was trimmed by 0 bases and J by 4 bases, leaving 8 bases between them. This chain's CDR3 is CASSLAQGYNEQFF. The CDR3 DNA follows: TGTGCCAGCAGCTTGGCACAGGGTTACAATGAGCAGTTCTTC.

The CDR3 bases are TGTGCCAGCAGCACCTGGACTAGCGGTTACGAGCAGTACTTC. Amino acids: CASSTWTSGYEQYF. This chain joins TRBV7-2 and TRBJ2-7; 10 bases are shared with TRBD2. The CDR3 is made up of 14 amino acids. The ends lost 5 bases at V and 4 bases at J; junction bases unmatched: 5. Germline CDR1 reads SGHTA; CDR2 reads FQGNSA.

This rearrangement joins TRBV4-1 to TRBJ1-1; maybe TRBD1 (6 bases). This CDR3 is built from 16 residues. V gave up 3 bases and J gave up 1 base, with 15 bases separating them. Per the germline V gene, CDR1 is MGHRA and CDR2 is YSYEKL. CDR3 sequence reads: CASSHALGHRNTEAFF. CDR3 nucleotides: TGCGCCAGCAGCCATGCCTTGGGACACCGGAACACTGAAGCTTTCTTT.

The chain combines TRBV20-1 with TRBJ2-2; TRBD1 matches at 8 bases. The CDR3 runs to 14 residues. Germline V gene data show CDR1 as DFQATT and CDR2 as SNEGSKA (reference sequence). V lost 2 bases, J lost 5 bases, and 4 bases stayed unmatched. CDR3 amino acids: CSARSRGRTGELFF. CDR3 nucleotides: TGCAGTGCTAGAAGCAGGGGGCGGACCGGGGAGCTGTTTTTT.

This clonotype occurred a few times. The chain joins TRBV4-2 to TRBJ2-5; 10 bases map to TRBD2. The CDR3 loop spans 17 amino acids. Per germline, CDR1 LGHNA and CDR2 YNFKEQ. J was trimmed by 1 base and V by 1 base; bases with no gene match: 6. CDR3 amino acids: CASSQGNSGGPQETQYF. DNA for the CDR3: TGTGCCAGCAGCCAAGGAAATAGCGGGGGGCCCCAAGAGACCCAGTACTTC.

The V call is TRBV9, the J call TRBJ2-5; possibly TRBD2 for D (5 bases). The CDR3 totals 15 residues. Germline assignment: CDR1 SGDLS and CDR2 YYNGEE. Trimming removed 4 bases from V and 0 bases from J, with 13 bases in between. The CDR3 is CASSRSADYQETQYF. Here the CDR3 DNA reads TGTGCCAGCAGCAGAAGTGCGGACTACCAAGAGACCCAGTACTTC.

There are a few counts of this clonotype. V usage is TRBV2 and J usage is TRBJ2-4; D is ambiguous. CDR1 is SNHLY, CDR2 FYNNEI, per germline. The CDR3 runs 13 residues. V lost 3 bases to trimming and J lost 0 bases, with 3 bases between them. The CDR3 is CASSDAAKNIQYF. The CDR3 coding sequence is TGTGCCAGCAGTGATGCAGCCAAAAACATTCAGTACTTC.

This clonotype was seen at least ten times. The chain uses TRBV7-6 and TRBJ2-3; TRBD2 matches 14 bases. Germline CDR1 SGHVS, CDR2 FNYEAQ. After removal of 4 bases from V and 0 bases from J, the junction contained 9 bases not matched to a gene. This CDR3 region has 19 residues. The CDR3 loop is CASSSGWGLAGASTDTQYF. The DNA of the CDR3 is TGTGCCAGCAGCTCAGGGTGGGGACTAGCGGGAGCCAGCACAGATACGCAGTATTTT.

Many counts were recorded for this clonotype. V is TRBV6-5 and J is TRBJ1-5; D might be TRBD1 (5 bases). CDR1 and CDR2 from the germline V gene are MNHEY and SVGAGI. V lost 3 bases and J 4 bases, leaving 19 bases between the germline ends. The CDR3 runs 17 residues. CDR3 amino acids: CASSYDPAGSLNQPQHF. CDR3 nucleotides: TGTGCCAGCAGTTATGATCCTGCAGGGTCCCTAAATCAGCCCCAGCATTTT.

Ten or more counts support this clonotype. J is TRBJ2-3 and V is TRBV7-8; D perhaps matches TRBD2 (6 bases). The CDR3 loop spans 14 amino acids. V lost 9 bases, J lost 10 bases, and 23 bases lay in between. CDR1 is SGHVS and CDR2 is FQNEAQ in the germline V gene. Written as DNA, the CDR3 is TGTGCCAGTGCGCCCGGGAGTGGCTCTGGGTCGCAGTATTTT. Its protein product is CASAPGSGSGSQYF.

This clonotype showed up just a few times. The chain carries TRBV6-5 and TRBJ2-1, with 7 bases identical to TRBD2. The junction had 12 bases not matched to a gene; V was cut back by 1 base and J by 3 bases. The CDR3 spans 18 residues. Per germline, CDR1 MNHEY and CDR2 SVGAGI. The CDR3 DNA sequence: TGTGCCAGCAGTTACTTCCACGTTCCAGCGGGGCGCTACAATGAGCAGTTCTTC. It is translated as CASSYFHVPAGRYNEQFF.

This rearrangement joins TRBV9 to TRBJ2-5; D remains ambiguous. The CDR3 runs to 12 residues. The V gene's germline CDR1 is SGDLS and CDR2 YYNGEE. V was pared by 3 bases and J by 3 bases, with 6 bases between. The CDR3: CASSGMEETQYF. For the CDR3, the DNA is TGTGCCAGCAGCGGGATGGAAGAGACCCAGTACTTC.

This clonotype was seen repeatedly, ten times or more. The CDR3 is CASSFLLGRETQYF. As DNA, the CDR3 is TGTGCCAGCAGTTTTTTGCTGGGACGAGAGACCCAGTACTTC. V usage is TRBV12-3 or TRBV12-4 and J usage is TRBJ2-5; possibly TRBD1 or TRBD2 for D (5 bases each). With 3 bases removed from V and 4 bases from J, the gap between germline ends came to 12 bases. There are 14 residues in the CDR3.

The CDR3 here is CASSLAQGPYNEQFF. The CDR3 region has the DNA TGCGCCAGCAGCTTGGCTCAGGGGCCCTACAATGAGCAGTTCTTC. The chain carries TRBV5-1 and TRBJ2-1; perhaps TRBD1 as D (6 bases). The germline CDR1 and CDR2 sequences are SGHRS and YFSETQ. CDR3 length: 15 residues. Deletions cut 0 bases from V and 2 bases from J, with 9 bases between.

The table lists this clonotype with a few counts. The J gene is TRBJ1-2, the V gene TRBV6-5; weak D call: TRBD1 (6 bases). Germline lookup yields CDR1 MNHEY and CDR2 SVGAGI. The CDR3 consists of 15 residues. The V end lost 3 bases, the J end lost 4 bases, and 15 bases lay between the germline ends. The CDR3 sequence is CASSYSRGDFYGYTF. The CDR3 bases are TGTGCCAGCAGTTATAGCAGGGGCGACTTCTATGGCTACACCTTC.

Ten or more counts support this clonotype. This CDR3 is CASSLEGRDEAFF. In DNA form, the CDR3 reads TGTGCCAGCAGTTTGGAGGGGAGGGACGAAGCTTTCTTT. The V gene is TRBV6-6, the J gene TRBJ1-1; maybe TRBD1 (5 bases). Between the trimmed V and J ends, which lost 4 bases and 8 bases, there was a span of 14 bases. Germline V gene lookup returns CDR1 MNHNY and CDR2 SVGAGI (reference sequence). This CDR3 spans 13 amino acids.

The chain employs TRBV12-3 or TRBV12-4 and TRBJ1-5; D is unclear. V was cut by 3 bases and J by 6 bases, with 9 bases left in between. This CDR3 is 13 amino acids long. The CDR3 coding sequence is TGTGCCAGCAGTTTTGGCTCTACTCAGCCCCAGCATTTT. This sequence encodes CASSFGSTQPQHF.

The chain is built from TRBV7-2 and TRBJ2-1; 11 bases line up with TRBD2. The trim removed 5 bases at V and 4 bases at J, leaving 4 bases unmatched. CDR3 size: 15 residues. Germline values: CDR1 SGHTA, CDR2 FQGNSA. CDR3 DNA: TGTGCCAGCAGCACACGACTAGCGGGATACAATGAGCAGTTCTTC. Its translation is CASSTRLAGYNEQFF.